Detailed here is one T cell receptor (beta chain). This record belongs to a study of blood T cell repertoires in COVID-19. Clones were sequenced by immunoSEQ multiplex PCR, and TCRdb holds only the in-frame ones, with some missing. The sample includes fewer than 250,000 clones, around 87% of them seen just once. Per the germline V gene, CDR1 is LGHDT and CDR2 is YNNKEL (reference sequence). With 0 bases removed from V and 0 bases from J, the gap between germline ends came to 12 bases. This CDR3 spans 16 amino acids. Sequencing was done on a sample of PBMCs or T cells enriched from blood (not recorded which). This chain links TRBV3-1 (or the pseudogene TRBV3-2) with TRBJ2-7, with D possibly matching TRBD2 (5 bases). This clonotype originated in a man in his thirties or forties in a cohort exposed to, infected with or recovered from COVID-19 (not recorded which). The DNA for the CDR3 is TGTGCCAGCAGCCAAGATCGGGGTTCCCTCTCCTACGAGCAGTACTTC. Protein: CASSQDRGSLSYEQYF.